These 30 T cell receptor beta chains came from one sample sequenced in a study of cytomegalovirus exposure and HLA in healthy donors. It was with 60 Vbeta and 13 Jbeta primers that the PCR ran. Sequenced by immunoSEQ multiplex PCR; TCRdb stores in-frame clones only, minus some. This table holds roughly 150,000 clones, about 70% found once. Sequenced material: PBMCs. Receptor source: a male donor in good health and CMV-seronegative.

This clone has a handful of counts. The V and J genes are TRBV7-2 and TRBJ1-2, with TRBD1 matching over 9 bases. The CDR3 is 14 amino acids. The V and J ends lost 5 bases and 2 bases, in that order; junction bases with no gene match: 3. CDR1 and CDR2 (germline): SGHTA, FQGNSA. The CDR3 loop reads CASSRQGGNYGYTF. The CDR3 coding sequence is TGTGCCAGCAGCCGACAGGGGGGGAACTATGGCTACACCTTC.

The chain combines TRBV7-2 with TRBJ2-3, with D maybe TRBD2 (5 bases). The CDR3 covers 13 residues. CDR1 and CDR2 (germline): SGHTA, FQGNSA. Trimming stripped 5 bases from V and 8 bases from J, with 14 bases between. The chain's CDR3 is CASSPVLEGTQYF. The CDR3, as DNA: TGTGCCAGCAGCCCGGTATTAGAGGGTACGCAGTATTTT.

This clone was seen just once. As the CDR3 is not closed by the conserved phenylalanine or tryptophan, this likely results from a read error. V and J are TRBV19 and TRBJ1-2, with 8 bases matching TRBD1. J gave up 0 bases and V 5 bases, and 8 bases lay outside the gene matches. CDR3 length: 16 amino acids. The germline gives CDR1 LNHDA, CDR2 SQIVND (reference sequence). The CDR3 loop reads CASSPGQVRANYGYTL. The CDR3 DNA reads as TGTGCCAGTAGTCCGGGACAGGTACGGGCTAACTATGGCTACACCCTC.

The chain employs TRBV18 and TRBJ1-5; tentatively, D is TRBD1 (5 bases). The CDR3 runs to 17 residues. Trimming shortened V by 3 bases and J by 2 bases, and 17 bases separated the two germline ends. CDR1 and CDR2 from the germline V gene are KGHSH and LQKENI. The CDR3 loop is CASSPDGPTGGNQPQHF. DNA for the CDR3: TGTGCCAGCTCACCGGACGGCCCTACAGGCGGCAATCAGCCCCAGCATTTT.

This clone turned up a few times. The chain joins TRBV7-8 to TRBJ1-4, with a tentative D call TRBD1 (6 bases). In germline, CDR1 is SGHVS, CDR2 FQNEAQ. This CDR3 comprises 15 residues. The ends were cut back, 3 bases at V and 2 bases at J, with 10 bases in the middle. The CDR3, as DNA: TGTGCCAGCAGCTTCTGGACAGCCACTAATGAAAAACTGTTTTTT. Its protein is CASSFWTATNEKLFF. The whole variable domain, remainder taken from reference TRBV7-8 and TRBJ1-4, is GAGVSQSPRYKVAKRGQDVALRCDPISGHVSLFWYQQALGQGPEFLTYFQNEAQLDKSGLPSDRFFAERPEGSVSTLKIQRTQQEDSAVYLCASSFWTATNEKLFFGSGTQLSVL.

With respect to this clone: At the DNA level, this CDR3 is encoded by other sequences in the same sample as well. The chain has TRBV10-3 and TRBJ1-5; D remains unclear. Trimming left V 0 bases short and J 2 bases short, with 5 bases between. This CDR3 contains 14 residues. The V gene's germline CDR1 is ENHRY and CDR2 SYGVKD. CDR3 sequence reads: CAISESRGNQPQHF. DNA for the CDR3: TGTGCCATCAGTGAGTCGAGGGGCAATCAGCCCCAGCATTTT.

This chain uses TRBV5-6 with TRBJ2-1; 9 bases fit TRBD2. Germline V gene lookup returns CDR1 SGHDT and CDR2 YYEEEE. With 0 bases clipped from V and 7 bases from J, the junction kept 2 bases outside the gene matches. The CDR3 runs 14 residues. CDR3 in DNA: TGTGCCAGCAGCTTGGGGCTAGCGGGGAATGAGCAGTTCTTC. Translating it yields CASSLGLAGNEQFF.

The rearrangement joins TRBV9 to TRBJ1-3, with D unresolved. Germline lookup yields CDR1 SGDLS and CDR2 YYNGEE. Trimming cost V 0 bases and J 0 bases, with 19 bases left between them. CDR3 length: 19 residues. The CDR3, as DNA: TGTGCCAGCAGCGTAGAAGTATCAGGCCTTGGCGCCTCTGGAAACACCATATATTTT. Translating it yields CASSVEVSGLGASGNTIYF.

This clone occurred once. V is TRBV7-2 and J is TRBJ2-5; 7 bases agree with TRBD1. The CDR3 has 13 residues. The trim removed 5 bases at V and 3 bases at J, leaving 3 bases unmatched. Germline V gene lookup returns CDR1 SGHTA and CDR2 FQGNSA. The CDR3 spells CASSITGEETQYF. The CDR3 region has the DNA TGTGCCAGCAGCATCACAGGGGAAGAGACCCAGTACTTC.

The CDR3 DNA follows: TGTGCCAGCAGCTCATGGACTAGCGGGAGGGAGACCCAGTACTTC. Translation gives CASSSWTSGRETQYF. The genes are TRBV5-6 and TRBJ2-5; TRBD2 aligns across 14 bases. Looked up from germline, CDR1 is SGHDT and CDR2 is YYEEEE. V trimming: 3 bases; J trimming: 5 bases; junction bases outside the gene matches: 3. The CDR3 has 15 residues.

This clone was seen only a few times. The genes are TRBV7-9 and TRBJ2-3; D is possibly TRBD2 (6 bases). The length of the CDR3 is 14 residues. The V and J ends lost 10 bases and 2 bases respectively, with 16 bases between them. CDR1 and CDR2 (germline): SEHNR, FQNEAQ (reference sequence). Written as DNA, the CDR3 is TGTGCCACCTGGGGGGTAGCGGACACAGATACGCAGTATTTT. Protein sequence: CATWGVADTDTQYF.

This sequence joins TRBV5-1 and TRBJ2-1; D is perhaps TRBD1 (6 bases). CDR3 length equals 17 residues. CDR1 SGHRS and CDR2 YFSETQ come from the germline V gene. The V end lost 0 bases, the J end lost 5 bases, and 18 bases lay between the germline ends. The CDR3 protein is CASSLGSRFTGNNEQFF. CDR3 nucleotides: TGCGCCAGCAGCTTGGGGTCGAGGTTCACAGGGAACAATGAGCAGTTCTTC.

The V call is TRBV9, the J call TRBJ2-1; TRBD2 matches at 9 bases. Per the germline V gene, CDR1 is SGDLS and CDR2 is YYNGEE. The CDR3 contains 16 residues. V was clipped by 0 bases and J by 2 bases; unmatched bases: 3. The CDR3 bases are TGTGCCAGCAGCGTAGCCGGCGGGGGGGCCTACAATGAGCAGTTCTTC. Protein product: CASSVAGGGAYNEQFF.

V gene TRBV6-5 combines with J gene TRBJ2-7; TRBD2 aligns across 7 bases. The CDR3 consists of 16 residues. Per germline, CDR1 MNHEY and CDR2 SVGAGI. J lost 0 bases, V lost 2 bases, and 7 bases had no gene match. This CDR3 reads CASSYRSGSSSYEQYF. The CDR3 nucleotides are TGTGCCAGCAGTTACCGTAGCGGGTCAAGCTCCTACGAGCAGTACTTC.

V and J are TRBV7-6 and TRBJ2-2; 8 bases agree with TRBD1. The V gene end was trimmed by 5 bases and the J gene end by 1 base; junction bases not matched to a gene: 3. CDR3 length equals 15 residues. Germline CDR1 SGHVS, CDR2 FNYEAQ. The CDR3 nucleotides read TGTGCCAGCAGCCTAGGACAGGGGAACACCGGGGAGCTGTTTTTT. It encodes CASSLGQGNTGELFF.

This clone was counted once. The chain combines TRBV5-1 with TRBJ2-1; 11 bases align to TRBD2. V dropped 4 bases and J dropped 6; count of bases not matched to a gene: 6. The CDR3 has 15 amino acids. The germline gives CDR1 SGHRS, CDR2 YFSETQ. In DNA form, the CDR3 reads TGCGCCAGCAGCCCCAGACTAGCGGGAATCAATGAGCAGTTCTTC. Protein sequence: CASSPRLAGINEQFF.

The chain combines TRBV5-4 with TRBJ2-5, with 8 bases that match TRBD1. TRBJ2-7 matches the DNA end more closely, so the J call is doubtful. Looked up from germline, CDR1 is SGHNT and CDR2 is YYREEE (reference sequence). The CDR3 contains 15 residues. This CDR3 is CASSLGTGFSYEQYF. DNA of the CDR3: TGTGCCAGCAGCTTGGGGACAGGGTTCTCCTACGAGCAGTACTTC.

The chain employs TRBV6-6 and TRBJ1-6, with D perhaps matching TRBD1 (5 bases). V was shortened by 7 bases and J by 14 bases, with 24 bases between the two germline ends. The CDR3 has 15 amino acids. CDR1 is MNHNY, CDR2 SVGAGI, per germline (reference sequence). The CDR3 is CASTTQDPRRDALHF. In nucleotides, the CDR3 is TGTGCCAGCACCACACAGGATCCGAGGAGAGATGCCCTCCACTTT.

This clone was found a few times. This chain uses TRBV30 with TRBJ2-5, with 10 bases lining up with TRBD2. J gave up 13 bases and V 5 bases, and 13 bases lay outside the gene matches. CDR1 and CDR2 from the germline V gene are GTSNPN and SVGIG (reference sequence). The CDR3 is 13 amino acids. In DNA form, the CDR3 reads TGTGCCTGGTCCGGGACTAGCGCGCGTCCGGGGTACTTC. It codes for CAWSGTSARPGYF.

The V call is TRBV5-4, the J call TRBJ2-7; tentatively, D is TRBD1 (6 bases). The V end was cut by 4 bases, the J end by 2 bases, with 7 bases between. The CDR3 runs to 12 residues. From germline, CDR1 is SGHNT and CDR2 YYREEE (reference sequence). The CDR3 nucleotides read TGTGCCAGCAGCCGGGACACCTACGAGCAGTACTTC. Protein: CASSRDTYEQYF.

This clone was found a few times. This sequence joins TRBV6-5 and TRBJ2-2; tentatively, D is TRBD1 (6 bases). This CDR3 region has 14 residues. The germline V gene encodes CDR1 MNHEY and CDR2 SVGAGI. Trimming shortened V by 6 bases and J by 3 bases, and 11 bases separated the two germline ends. The CDR3 here is CASSRTADTGELFF. The DNA for the CDR3 is TGTGCCAGCAGCCGGACAGCGGACACCGGGGAGCTGTTTTTT.

The chain carries TRBV15 and TRBJ1-1; D uncertain. The V end was cut by 4 bases, the J end by 1 base, with 7 bases between. Germline loops: CDR1 LNHNV, CDR2 YYDKDF (reference sequence). The CDR3 runs 13 residues. The CDR3 loop reads CATSTNRNTEAFF. The CDR3 DNA sequence: TGTGCCACCAGCACAAACAGGAACACTGAAGCTTTCTTT.

CDR3 protein: CASSLNRGVAFF. The CDR3 DNA is TGTGCCAGCAGCTTGAACAGGGGTGTAGCTTTCTTT. This chain uses TRBV5-6 with TRBJ1-1, with 7 bases aligning to TRBD1. Germline V gene lookup returns CDR1 SGHDT and CDR2 YYEEEE. The CDR3 length is 12 residues. V dropped 1 base and J dropped 10; count of bases not matched to a gene: 4.

The V call is TRBV5-1, the J call TRBJ1-4, with a possible D match to TRBD1 (5 bases). V lost 3 bases to trimming and J lost 0 bases, with 12 bases between them. The CDR3 sequence is 16 residues long. Germline V gene lookup returns CDR1 SGHRS and CDR2 YFSETQ. The CDR3 spells CASSSGLSATNEKLFF. The CDR3 DNA reads TGCGCCAGCAGCTCGGGACTGAGTGCAACTAATGAAAAACTGTTTTTT. Together with reference TRBV5-1 and TRBJ1-4, the CDR3 gives the full variable domain: KAGVTQTPRYLIKTRGQQVTLSCSPISGHRSVSWYQQTPGQGLQFLFEYFSETQRNKGNFPGRFSGRQFSNSRSEMNVSTLELGDSALYLCASSSGLSATNEKLFFGSGTQLSVL.

The chain employs TRBV29-1 and TRBJ2-1; 10 bases are shared with TRBD2. Germline CDR1 is SQVTM and CDR2 is ANQGSEA. The V and J ends lost 7 bases and 10 bases, in that order; junction bases with no gene match: 16. The CDR3 is made up of 15 amino acids. The CDR3 nucleotides read TGCAGCGCCAAATGGGGCAGCGGGAGGGCCGGCGAGCAGTTCTTC. Translated: CSAKWGSGRAGEQFF.

The chain carries TRBV13 and TRBJ1-1; 7 positions match TRBD1. This CDR3 spans 18 amino acids. In germline, CDR1 is PRHDT, CDR2 FYEKMQ (reference sequence). With V trimmed by 1 base and J by 0 bases, 11 bases remained unmatched. The CDR3 loop reads CASSLEGTVAVMNTEAFF. The DNA for the CDR3 is TGTGCCAGCAGCTTAGAAGGGACAGTGGCCGTAATGAACACTGAAGCTTTCTTT.

The chain couples TRBV6-5 to TRBJ2-3; TRBD1 is a possible D gene (6 bases). Germline CDR1 MNHEY, CDR2 SVGAGI. This CDR3 has 15 amino acids. Trimming pared 2 bases from V and 4 bases from J, leaving 13 bases between. DNA of the CDR3: TGTGCCAGCAGTTACAACAGGGTCCCGCCAGATACGCAGTATTTT. Translation gives CASSYNRVPPDTQYF.

This sequence joins TRBV4-3 and TRBJ2-1, with 15 nucleotides matching TRBD2. After removal of 0 bases from V and 8 bases from J, the junction contained 5 bases not matched to a gene. CDR3 length: 17 amino acids. In germline, CDR1 is LGHNA, CDR2 YSLEER. The DNA for the CDR3 is TGCGCCAGCAGCCAAGATCCTGGGACTAGCGGGAGGCATGAGCAGTTCTTC. Amino acids: CASSQDPGTSGRHEQFF.

The chain combines TRBV7-3 with TRBJ2-1, with D possibly being TRBD2 (6 bases). Germline values: CDR1 SGHTA, CDR2 FQGTGA. The CDR3 sequence is 16 residues long. Trimming left V 5 bases short and J 0 bases short, with 14 bases between. The CDR3 reads CASSTDSGLSYNEQFF. DNA for the CDR3: TGTGCCAGCAGCACGGATAGCGGCCTCTCCTACAATGAGCAGTTCTTC. The full variable domain, in which reference TRBV7-3 and TRBJ2-1 provide the parts outside the CDR3, is GAGVSQTPSNKVTEKGKYVELRCDPISGHTALYWYRQSLGQGPEFLIYFQGTGAADDSGLPNDRFFAVRPEGSVSTLKIQRTERGDSAVYLCASSTDSGLSYNEQFFGPGTRLTVL.

The DNA of the CDR3 is TGTGCCAGCACCCCATGGACCCCTGGGAGGGGCACTGAAGCTTTCTTT. Amino acids: CASTPWTPGRGTEAFF. The gene calls are TRBV28 and TRBJ1-1; D is perhaps TRBD1 (5 bases). This CDR3 is 16 amino acids long. Germline V gene data show CDR1 as MDHEN and CDR2 as SYDVKM. The V and J ends lost 7 bases and 4 bases respectively, with 22 bases between them.